This is a list of T cell receptor beta chains from one sample in a study of CD8 T cells in ankylosing spondylitis. TCRdb redid the calling of the 5' RACE reads with MiXCR, one entry per CDR3 protein. Found here are under 200,000 distinct CDR3 sequences, roughly 10% of them singletons; the top ten hold around 15%. What was sequenced was blood, either unsorted or a sorted T cell fraction (not recorded which). All receptors come from a female donor with ankylosing spondylitis or in good health (not recorded which). The CDR3 runs from the conserved cysteine through the conserved F or W. The D gene is left open where the match is weak. The size entry is marked missing in some rows and otherwise reads once, few, many or a size class.

>TRBJ2-1|.|.|TRBV20-1
CSASPSPEGGQFF
TGCAGTGCTAGCCCCTCCCCCGAGGGCGGGCAGTTCTTC
>TRBJ2-1|TRBD2|many|TRBV7-9
CASSPTSASYNEQFF
TGTGCCAGCTCCCCAACTAGCGCCTCCTACAATGAGCAGTTCTTC
>TRBJ2-1|.|many|TRBV2
CASMDVGDDEQFF
TGTGCCAGCATGGATGTGGGAGATGATGAGCAGTTCTTC
>TRBJ1-4|.|few|TRBV7-6
CASSLVDRKDEKLFF
TGTGCCAGCAGCTTAGTAGACAGAAAGGATGAAAAACTGTTTTTT
>TRBJ2-1|.|few|TRBV12-3/TRBV12-4
CASSRVQLNNEQFF
TGTGCCAGCAGTCGCGTTCAGCTGAACAATGAGCAGTTCTTC
>TRBJ2-1|TRBD2|many|TRBV9
CASSLADYNEQFF
TGTGCCAGCAGCCTAGCGGACTACAATGAGCAGTTCTTC
>TRBJ2-2|TRBD2|.|TRBV3-1
CASSQETPSLAGDITGELFF
TGTGCCAGCAGCCAAGAAACCCCATCACTAGCGGGAGATATCACCGGGGAGCTGTTTTTT
>TRBJ2-3|TRBD2|few|TRBV28
CASSLYSGRSDTQYF
TGTGCCAGCAGTTTATATAGCGGGAGATCTGATACGCAGTATTTT
>TRBJ2-7|TRBD1|many|TRBV5-1
CASSSGTGFYEQYF
TGCGCCAGCAGCTCCGGGACAGGGTTCTACGAGCAGTACTTC
>TRBJ2-1|.|.|TRBV7-7
CASSQGSQSNNEQFF
TGTGCCAGCAGCCAGGGCTCCCAGTCCAACAATGAGCAGTTCTTC
>TRBJ2-4|.|many|TRBV12-3/TRBV12-4
CASSLFQSPLNIQYF
TGTGCCAGCAGTTTATTCCAATCGCCCCTAAACATTCAGTACTTC
>TRBJ2-5|TRBD2|many|TRBV24-1
CATSALAGRQETQYF
TGTGCCACCAGTGCCCTAGCGGGGCGACAAGAGACCCAGTACTTC
>TRBJ2-5|.|many|TRBV4-2
CASSQVGGETQYF
TGTGCCAGCAGCCAAGTGGGAGGAGAGACCCAGTACTTC
>TRBJ1-1|TRBD1|many|TRBV29-1
CSVEGTGGAAEAFF
TGCAGCGTTGAAGGGACAGGGGGCGCCGCTGAAGCTTTCTTT
>TRBJ2-3|TRBD2|.|TRBV5-1
CASSLYSGSDTQYF
TGCGCCAGCAGCTTGTATAGCGGGAGTGATACGCAGTATTTT
>TRBJ2-7|.|few|TRBV21-1
CASSKQEGYEQYF
TGTGCCAGCAGCAAACAGGAAGGCTACGAGCAGTACTTC
>TRBJ2-3|.|.|TRBV4-3
CASSQPTTDF
TGCGCCAGCAGCCAACCAACTACCGATTTT